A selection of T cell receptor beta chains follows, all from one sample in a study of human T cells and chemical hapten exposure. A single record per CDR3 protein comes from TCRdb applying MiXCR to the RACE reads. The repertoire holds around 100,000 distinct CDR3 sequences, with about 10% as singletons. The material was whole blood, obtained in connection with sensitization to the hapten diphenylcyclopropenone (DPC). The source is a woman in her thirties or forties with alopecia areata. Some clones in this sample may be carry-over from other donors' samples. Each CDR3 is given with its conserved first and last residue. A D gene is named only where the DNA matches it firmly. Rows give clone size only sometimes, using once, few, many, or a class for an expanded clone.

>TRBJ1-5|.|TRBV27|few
TGTGCCAGCAGCCAGAATCAGCCCCAGCATTTT
CASSQNQPQHF
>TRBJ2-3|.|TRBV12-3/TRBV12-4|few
TGTGCCAGCAGTTCCTTGACTAGTGGGACAGATACGCAGTATTTT
CASSSLTSGTDTQYF
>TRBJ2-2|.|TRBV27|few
TGTGCCAGCAGTCCTCTCGGCTACACCGGGGAGCTGTTTTTT
CASSPLGYTGELFF
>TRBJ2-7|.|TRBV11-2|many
TGTGCCAGCAGCTTAGATCGGGTCAGAGCCTACGAGCAGTACTTC
CASSLDRVRAYEQYF
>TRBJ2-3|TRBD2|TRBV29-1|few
TGCAGCGTTGATCCTAGCGGGGCCGTAGATACGCAGTATTTT
CSVDPSGAVDTQYF
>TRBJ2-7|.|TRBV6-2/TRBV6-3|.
TGTGCCAGCAGTTACGACGGAAACTTTGGGTACTTC
CASSYDGNFGYF
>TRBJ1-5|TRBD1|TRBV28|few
TGTGCCAGCAGTTCGCAGGCAAGACAGGGGGGCGGTCAGCCCCAGCATTTT
CASSSQARQGGGQPQHF
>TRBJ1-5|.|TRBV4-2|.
TGTGCCAGCAGCCAAGACTACGGAGATCAGCCCCAGCATTTT
CASSQDYGDQPQHF
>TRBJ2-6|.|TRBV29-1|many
TGCAGCGTTGAAGGGGGGGCTGGGGCCAACGTCCTGACTTTC
CSVEGGAGANVLTF
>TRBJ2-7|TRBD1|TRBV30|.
TGTGCCTGGAGGGACAGGGGTGGGTACGAGCAGTACTTC
CAWRDRGGYEQYF
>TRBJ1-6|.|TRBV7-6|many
TGTGCCAGCAGCCCGGAGGGGAATTCACCCCTCCACTTT
CASSPEGNSPLHF
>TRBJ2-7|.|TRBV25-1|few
TGTGCCAGCAGTGACGGGCTCCGCGAGCAGTACTTC
CASSDGLREQYF
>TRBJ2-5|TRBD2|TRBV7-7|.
TGTGCTAGCAGCTCGACTAGCCCAGCGGGGGAGACCCAGTACTTC
CASSSTSPAGETQYF
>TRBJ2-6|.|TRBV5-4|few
TGTGCCAGCAGCTTCCCAAAAACTGGGGCCAACGTCCTGACTTTC
CASSFPKTGANVLTF
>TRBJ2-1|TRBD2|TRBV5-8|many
TGTGCCAGCAGCTTGAATTCGGTAGCGGGAGATGAGCAGTTCTTC
CASSLNSVAGDEQFF
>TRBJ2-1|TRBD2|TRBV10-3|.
TGTGCCATCAGTGAGTCCGGGACTAGCTGGGAGCAGCTCTTC
CAISESGTSWEQLF
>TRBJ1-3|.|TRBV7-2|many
TGTGCCAGCAGGGCAGGGAGCTCTGGAAACACCATATATTTT
CASRAGSSGNTIYF
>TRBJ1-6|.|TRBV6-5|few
TGTGCCAGCAGGGATAGAGGAGCCAATAATTCACCCCTCCACTTT
CASRDRGANNSPLHF
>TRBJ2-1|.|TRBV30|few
TGTGCCTGGAGTGTAAGGGGTGGGCTGGGGAATGAGCAGTTCTTC
CAWSVRGGLGNEQFF
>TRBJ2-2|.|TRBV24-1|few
TGTGCCACCAGTGCCCAGACCGGGACTGGGATGTCCGGGGAGCTGTTTTTT
CATSAQTGTGMSGELFF
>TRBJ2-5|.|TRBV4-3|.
TGCGCCAGCAGCCAAGATTATAGCTCTAGAGCGTTTGGGCAAGAGACCCAGTACTTC
CASSQDYSSRAFGQETQYF
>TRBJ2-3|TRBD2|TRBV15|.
TGTGCCACCAGCAGAGATGGAGGGGTGGGACTAGCTCGTACGCAGTATTTT
CATSRDGGVGLARTQYF
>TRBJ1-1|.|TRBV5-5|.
TGTGCCAGCGAGGGGACGGTGAACACTGAAGCTTTCTTT
CASEGTVNTEAFF
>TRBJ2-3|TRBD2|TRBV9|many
TGTGCCAGCAGCACCTTAGCGGGAGTGATAGATACGCAGTATTTT
CASSTLAGVIDTQYF
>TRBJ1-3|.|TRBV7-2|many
TGTGCCAGCAGCCTAGACGGCAACTCTGGAAACACCATATATTTT
CASSLDGNSGNTIYF
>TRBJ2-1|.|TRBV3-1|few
TGTGCCAGCAGCCTACGGGAGACAGATCAGGAGCAGTTCTTC
CASSLRETDQEQFF
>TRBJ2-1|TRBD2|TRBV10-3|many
TGTGCCATCAGGATATTAGCGGGGGGTTCGAGCAATGAGCAGTTCTTC
CAIRILAGGSSNEQFF
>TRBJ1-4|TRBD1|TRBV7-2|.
TGTGCCAGCAGCTTAGGAGGGACAGGGTCGAATAAGCTGTTTTTT
CASSLGGTGSNKLFF
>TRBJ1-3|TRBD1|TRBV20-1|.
TGCAGTGCTAGAGGGGACAGACGAAACACCATATATTTT
CSARGDRRNTIYF
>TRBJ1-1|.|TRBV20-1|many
TGCAGTGCTAGAGATCCTTGGGGGGAAACGAACACTGAAGCTTTCTTT
CSARDPWGETNTEAFF
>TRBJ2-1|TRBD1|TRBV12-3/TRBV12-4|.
TGTGCCAGCAGAACAGGGGGCGACTCTCTCAATGAGCAGTTCTTC
CASRTGGDSLNEQFF
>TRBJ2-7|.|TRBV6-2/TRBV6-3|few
TGTGCCAGCACCAACCGGGGCGGAACCTACGAGCAGTACTTC
CASTNRGGTYEQYF
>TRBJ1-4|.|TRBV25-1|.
TGTGCCAGCAGTGCGACATGGGACGTAGAAAAACTGTTTTTT
CASSATWDVEKLFF
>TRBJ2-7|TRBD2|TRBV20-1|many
TGCAGTGCTAGTCGGACTAGCGCTTCCTACGAGCAGTACTTC
CSASRTSASYEQYF
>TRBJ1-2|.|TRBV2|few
TGTGCCAGCAGGGCCTCGGTGGGGAACTATGGCTACACCTTC
CASRASVGNYGYTF
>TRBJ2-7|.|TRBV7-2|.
TGTGCCAGCAGCTTAGCGCTGGGTTTAGGGGACCGAGCCTACGAGCAGTACTTC
CASSLALGLGDRAYEQYF
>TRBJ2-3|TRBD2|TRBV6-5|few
TGTGCCAGCAGTCCCTGGACTAGCGGGGGATTAGATACGCAGTATTTT
CASSPWTSGGLDTQYF
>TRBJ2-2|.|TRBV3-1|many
TGTGCCAGCAGCCGAACAAACACCGGGGAGCTGTTTTTT
CASSRTNTGELFF
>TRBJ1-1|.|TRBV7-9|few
TGTGCCAGCAGCTTAAGGACAGATAACACTGAAGCTTTCTTT
CASSLRTDNTEAFF